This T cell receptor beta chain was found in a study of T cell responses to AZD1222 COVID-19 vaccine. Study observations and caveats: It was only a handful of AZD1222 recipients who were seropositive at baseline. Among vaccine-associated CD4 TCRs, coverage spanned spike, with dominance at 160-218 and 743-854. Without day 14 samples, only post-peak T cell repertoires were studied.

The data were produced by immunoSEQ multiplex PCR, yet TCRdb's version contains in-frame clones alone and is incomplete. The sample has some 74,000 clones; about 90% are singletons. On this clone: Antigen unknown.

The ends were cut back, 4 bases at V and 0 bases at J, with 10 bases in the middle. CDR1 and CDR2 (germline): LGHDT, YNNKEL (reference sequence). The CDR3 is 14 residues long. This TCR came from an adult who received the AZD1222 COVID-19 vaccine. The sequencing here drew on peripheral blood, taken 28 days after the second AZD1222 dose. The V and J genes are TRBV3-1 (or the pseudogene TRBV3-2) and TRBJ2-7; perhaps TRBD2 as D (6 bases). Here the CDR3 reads CASSRRGASYEQYF. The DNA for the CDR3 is TGTGCCAGCAGCCGGCGGGGAGCCTCCTACGAGCAGTACTTC.